Shown below are 31 T cell receptor beta chains from a single sample sequenced in a study of shared clonotypes between healthy human individuals. The data were produced by immunoSEQ multiplex PCR, yet TCRdb's version contains in-frame clones alone and is incomplete. Of a few million clones listed, around 95% are singletons. CD45RO-negative cells were positively selected for CCR7, leaving out terminally differentiated effector memory CD45RA+ cells. The specimen sequenced was naive CD8+ T cells from PBMCs. The source of these receptors is a man younger than 35 in good health. Some clones in this sample may be carry-over from other donors' samples.

The genes are TRBV18 and TRBJ2-1, with 13 nucleotides matching TRBD2. Germline CDR1 and CDR2: KGHSH and LQKENI. This CDR3 spans 18 amino acids. V gave up 2 bases and J gave up 4 bases; unmatched junction bases: 8. The CDR3 DNA follows: TGTGCCAGCTCACCAACTAGCGGGAGGGCCGCTAGTTACAATGAGCAGTTCTTC. Translating gives CASSPTSGRAASYNEQFF. The full variable domain, in which reference TRBV18 and TRBJ2-1 provide the parts outside the CDR3, is NAGVMQNPRHLVRRRGQEARLRCSPMKGHSHVYWYRQLPEEGLKFMVYLQKENIIDESGMPKERFSAEFPKEGPSILRIQQVVRGDSAAYFCASSPTSGRAASYNEQFFGPGTRLTVL.

This clone was observed a handful of times. V gene TRBV5-6 combines with J gene TRBJ1-1; D is possibly TRBD1 (5 bases). V was trimmed by 0 bases and J by 4 bases, leaving 10 bases between them. Per germline, CDR1 SGHDT and CDR2 YYEEEE. This CDR3 spans 14 amino acids. The CDR3 sequence: CASSLEAGSTEAFF. The CDR3 DNA follows: TGTGCCAGCAGCTTGGAGGCAGGGTCCACTGAAGCTTTCTTT.

This clone was seen a single time. The V and J genes are TRBV7-3 and TRBJ2-1, with D perhaps being TRBD1 or TRBD2 (5 bases each). V was cut by 5 bases and J by 8 bases, with 22 bases left in between. The CDR3 is 16 residues long. Germline V lookup: CDR1 SGHTA, CDR2 FQGTGA. The CDR3 region is CASSLRGGPAEYEQFF. Here the CDR3 DNA reads TGTGCCAGCAGCCTGCGTGGGGGACCAGCGGAGTATGAGCAGTTCTTC.

The chain couples TRBV5-8 to TRBJ1-4; D call uncertain. CDR1 is SGHTS and CDR2 is YDEGEE in the germline V gene. The V gene lost 0 bases and the J gene lost 7 bases, with 13 bases spanning the gap. The CDR3 has 15 residues. CDR3 DNA sequence: TGTGCCAGCAGCTTGGAGGCAGTCTATAGTGAAAAACTGTTTTTT. Translating it yields CASSLEAVYSEKLFF.

Of note for this clone: Distinct nucleotide sequences in the sample also encode this CDR3. The rearrangement joins TRBV7-6 to TRBJ1-1; no firm D call. The CDR3 has 13 residues. The germline V gene has CDR1 SGHVS and CDR2 FNYEAQ. V lost 5 bases to trimming and J lost 2 bases, with 9 bases between them. CDR3 nucleotide sequence: TGTGCCAGCAGCAAAGGATCAAACACTGAAGCTTTCTTT. Encoded protein: CASSKGSNTEAFF.

The chain recombines TRBV27 with TRBJ2-3; D is perhaps TRBD2 (7 bases). The CDR3 has 16 residues. Trimming shortened V by 0 bases and J by 2 bases, and 12 bases separated the two germline ends. Germline CDR1 and CDR2: MNHEY and SMNVEV (reference sequence). Here the CDR3 reads CASSLSLRGATDTQYF. The CDR3 nucleotides are TGTGCCAGCAGTTTATCTCTTCGGGGGGCCACAGATACGCAGTATTTT.

As to this clone: The junction departs from the called germline gene at one end, perhaps through a read error. This chain connects TRBV20-1 to TRBJ1-2, with D uncertain. Germline-derived CDR1 and CDR2 are DFQATT and SNEGSKA (reference sequence). This CDR3 has 8 residues. DNA for the CDR3: TGCAGTGCTAGACCCGGGTTCTTC. Translated: CSARPGFF.

Remarks on this clone: Other DNA variants within this sample encode the same CDR3. V and J are TRBV14 and TRBJ2-7; D unclear. The CDR3 has 14 amino acids. V lost 1 base to trimming and J lost 2 bases, with 9 bases between them. Germline V gene data show CDR1 as SGHDN and CDR2 as FVKESK. The CDR3 nucleotides read TGTGCCAGCAGCCAAGTATTGGGCCCCTACGAGCAGTACTTC. It yields the protein CASSQVLGPYEQYF.

The chain joins TRBV11-2 to TRBJ2-1, with D uncertain. The ends were cut back, 5 bases at V and 13 bases at J, with 15 bases in the middle. The CDR3 contains 12 residues. The germline V gene encodes CDR1 SGHAT and CDR2 FQNNGV. The CDR3 nucleotides read TGTGCCAGCAGCCCAGACCTGGTCAGCCAGTTCTTC. Translation gives CASSPDLVSQFF. The whole variable domain, filled in from reference TRBV11-2 and TRBJ2-1, reads EAGVAQSPRYKIIEKRQSVAFWCNPISGHATLYWYQQILGQGPKLLIQFQNNGVVDDSQLPKDRFSAERLKGVDSTLKIQPAKLEDSAVYLCASSPDLVSQFFGPGTRLTVL.

The CDR3 sequence: CASSSQTASGTYNEQFF. The CDR3 DNA follows: TGTGCCAGCAGTTCTCAGACCGCTAGCGGAACCTACAATGAGCAGTTCTTC. The V gene is TRBV27, the J gene TRBJ2-1; TRBD2 matches 7 bases. The junction had 11 bases not matched to a gene; V was cut back by 4 bases and J by 2 bases. The CDR3 has 17 amino acids. Germline lookup yields CDR1 MNHEY and CDR2 SMNVEV (reference sequence).

This clone was seen only once. V usage is TRBV4-1 and J usage is TRBJ2-7; either TRBD1 or TRBD2 may supply D (5 bases each). The CDR3 covers 16 residues. Germline V gene lookup returns CDR1 MGHRA and CDR2 YSYEKL. V was shortened by 0 bases and J by 5 bases, with 17 bases between the two germline ends. Here the CDR3 reads CASSQDGTGYWDEQYF. CDR3 in DNA: TGCGCCAGCAGCCAAGATGGGACCGGATACTGGGACGAGCAGTACTTC.

This clone was seen a single time. J is TRBJ1-4 and V is TRBV29-1; D remains unclear. The CDR3 covers 11 residues. Trimming removed 7 bases from V and 4 bases from J, with 7 bases in between. CDR1 and CDR2 from the germline V gene are SQVTM and ANQGSEA. CDR3 amino acids: CSGRNNEKLFF. CDR3 nucleotide sequence: TGCAGCGGCAGAAATAATGAAAAACTGTTTTTT. Full variable domain (rest looked up from reference TRBV29-1 and TRBJ1-4): SAVISQKPSRDICQRGTSLTIQCQVDSQVTMMFWYRQQPGQSLTLIATANQGSEATYESGFVIDKFPISRPNLTFSTLTVSNMSPEDSSIYLCSGRNNEKLFFGSGTQLSVL.

The rearrangement links TRBV19 to TRBJ1-3; D might be TRBD1 (6 bases). This CDR3 contains 15 residues. The germline CDR1 and CDR2 sequences are LNHDA and SQIVND (reference sequence). The ends were cut back, 5 bases at V and 1 base at J, with 12 bases in the middle. CDR3 DNA: TGTGCCAGTAGTGTCGCCAGGGGATCTGGAAACACCATATATTTT. Protein sequence: CASSVARGSGNTIYF.

DNA for the CDR3: TGTGCCAGCAGCAACCTTGGACTAGCGGGAGTCCATGAGCAGTTCTTC. It specifies CASSNLGLAGVHEQFF. The rearrangement joins TRBV9 to TRBJ2-1; TRBD2 aligns across 13 bases. From germline, CDR1 is SGDLS and CDR2 YYNGEE. The V segment lost 4 bases and the J segment 8 bases; nucleotides outside the gene matches: 9. This CDR3 region has 16 residues.

The chain links TRBV19 to TRBJ1-1; D is unclear. This CDR3 is 15 amino acids long. The germline CDR1 and CDR2 sequences are LNHDA and SQIVND (reference sequence). Trimming pared 3 bases from V and 2 bases from J, leaving 13 bases between. CDR3 bases: TGTGCCAGTAGTATTAGGTTCGGCAAAAACACTGAAGCTTTCTTT. Translating it yields CASSIRFGKNTEAFF.

This chain uses TRBV19 with TRBJ1-1; D is uncertain. Germline V gene data show CDR1 as LNHDA and CDR2 as SQIVND (reference sequence). Trimming cost V 4 bases and J 3 bases, with 9 bases left between them. The CDR3 spans 13 residues. CDR3 coding DNA: TGTGCCAGTAGTACGTTTGGGGACACTGAAGCTTTCTTT. Amino acids: CASSTFGDTEAFF.

The chain recombines TRBV5-1 with TRBJ1-1, with D perhaps matching TRBD1 (6 bases). V was clipped by 3 bases and J by 0 bases, with 21 bases between them. CDR3 length: 18 amino acids. The germline V gene has CDR1 SGHRS and CDR2 YFSETQ. CDR3 DNA: TGCGCCAGCAGCTGGTGGGGACAACACAGGGCTTTGAACACTGAAGCTTTCTTT. Encoded protein: CASSWWGQHRALNTEAFF.

The chain is built from TRBV28 and TRBJ1-4; a possible D gene is TRBD1 (5 bases). The CDR3 sequence is 17 residues long. Germline CDR1 and CDR2: MDHEN and SYDVKM. V lost 3 bases and J lost 8, with 22 bases in between. CDR3 sequence (DNA): TGTGCCAGCAGTTTGTTGTACCGGGACCTCCGGCAGGAAAAACTGTTTTTT. This sequence encodes CASSLLYRDLRQEKLFF.

The J gene is TRBJ1-2, the V gene TRBV19; the match to TRBD1 covers 10 bases. The CDR3 consists of 15 residues. The V gene's germline CDR1 is LNHDA and CDR2 SQIVND (reference sequence). V gave up 5 bases and J gave up 6 bases; unmatched junction bases: 9. The CDR3 DNA follows: TGTGCCAGTAGTTCACGGACAGGGGGAGGTGATGGCTACACCTTC. Protein: CASSSRTGGGDGYTF.

The chain carries TRBV7-3 and TRBJ2-1; 8 bases agree with TRBD2. The CDR3 totals 16 residues. V was clipped by 5 bases and J by 8 bases; unmatched bases: 14. Germline V lookup: CDR1 SGHTA, CDR2 FQGTGA. The CDR3 sequence: CASSPFAGGEEDEQFF. In nucleotides, the CDR3 is TGTGCCAGCAGCCCGTTTGCGGGAGGAGAAGAGGATGAGCAGTTCTTC.

The chain couples TRBV6-5 to TRBJ1-2; D not resolved. Trimming took 10 bases from V and 4 from J, leaving 19 bases between them. The CDR3 is 14 residues long. Germline V gene data show CDR1 as MNHEY and CDR2 as SVGAGI. The CDR3: CATRSSGAIYGYTF. The CDR3 nucleotides are TGTGCCACCAGATCGAGCGGCGCCATCTATGGCTACACCTTC.

The V and J genes are TRBV27 and TRBJ1-1; 7 bases line up with TRBD1. Losses at the gene ends were 0 bases for V and 10 bases for J; bases not matched to a gene: 5. This CDR3 is built from 13 residues. CDR1 MNHEY and CDR2 SMNVEV come from the germline V gene (reference sequence). The CDR3 DNA follows: TGTGCCAGCAGTTTATCGATGGGACAGCGAGCTTTCTTT. It is translated as CASSLSMGQRAFF.

This sequence joins TRBV12-1 and TRBJ1-5. TRBV12-1 represents a pseudogene. The CDR3 is 11 residues long. The CDR3 spells CASSFFQPQHF. DNA for the CDR3: TGTGCCAGCAGCTTTTTCCAGCCCCAGCATTTT.

The V call is TRBV28, the J call TRBJ1-5, with D possibly matching TRBD1 (6 bases). Germline loops: CDR1 MDHEN, CDR2 SYDVKM. This CDR3 has 15 residues. Trimming took 4 bases from V and 7 from J, leaving 17 bases between them. The CDR3 sequence is CASSSRTEVWQPQHF. CDR3 coding DNA: TGTGCCAGCAGTTCCCGGACAGAAGTTTGGCAGCCCCAGCATTTT.

The chain has TRBV6-5 and TRBJ1-2; D might be TRBD1 (5 bases). Germline V gives CDR1 MNHEY, CDR2 SVGAGI. Trimming cost V 5 bases and J 8 bases, with 12 bases left between them. The CDR3 covers 12 residues. For the CDR3, the DNA is TGTGCCAGCAGTCTGCGGACAACCGGCTACACCTTC. Its translation: CASSLRTTGYTF.

Worth noting for this clone: The sample carries other DNA sequences with the same CDR3. The genes are TRBV7-9 and TRBJ2-7; 7 bases line up with TRBD2. The germline V gene encodes CDR1 SEHNR and CDR2 FQNEAQ (reference sequence). Losses at the gene ends were 5 bases for V and 1 base for J; bases not matched to a gene: 5. This CDR3 contains 14 residues. The CDR3 DNA reads TGTGCCAGCAGCCCAGGGACTACTTCCTACGAGCAGTACTTC. This codes for CASSPGTTSYEQYF. Based on the CDR3 plus reference TRBV7-9 and TRBJ2-7, the full variable domain is DTGVSQNPRHKITKRGQNVTFRCDPISEHNRLYWYRQTLGQGPEFLTYFQNEAQLEKSRLLSDRFSAERPKGSFSTLEIQRTEQGDSAMYLCASSPGTTSYEQYFGPGTRLTVT.

This rearrangement joins TRBV10-3 to TRBJ2-2, with D possibly TRBD1 on 5 matching bases. Germline V gene data show CDR1 as ENHRY and CDR2 as SYGVKD. V dropped 7 bases and J dropped 10 bases, with 22 bases sitting between them. The CDR3 loop spans 15 amino acids. The CDR3 sequence: CAIKGMSRPGEELFF. CDR3 nucleotides: TGTGCCATCAAGGGGATGAGCAGGCCTGGGGAGGAGCTGTTTTTT.

V and J are TRBV28 and TRBJ2-5, with no clear D. The tail of the sequence fits TRBJ2-7 better, so the J call may be wrong. Looked up from germline, CDR1 is MDHEN and CDR2 is SYDVKM. The CDR3 is made up of 16 amino acids. This chain's CDR3 is CASSLTANRFSYEQYF. DNA of the CDR3: TGTGCCAGCAGCCTTACAGCGAACCGGTTCTCCTACGAGCAGTACTTC.

The J gene is TRBJ1-4, the V gene TRBV7-9; D unresolved. V was cut by 6 bases and J by 4 bases, with 9 bases left in between. The CDR3 has 13 amino acids. CDR1 is SEHNR and CDR2 is FQNEAQ in the germline V gene (reference sequence). The CDR3 DNA reads TGTGCCAGCAGTAAGAGCCTTAATGAAAAACTGTTTTTT. Translation gives CASSKSLNEKLFF.

The rearrangement uses TRBV28 and TRBJ1-2; 7 bases agree with TRBD1. Germline CDR1 and CDR2: MDHEN and SYDVKM. The V segment lost 4 bases and the J segment 6 bases; nucleotides outside the gene matches: 8. The CDR3 length is 14 residues. CDR3 sequence: CASSSGGIDNGYTF. The DNA of the CDR3 is TGTGCCAGCAGTTCAGGGGGGATAGATAATGGCTACACCTTC.

The rearrangement uses TRBV28 and TRBJ1-5; 9 bases map to TRBD1. V was pared by 6 bases and J by 5 bases, with 8 bases of the junction left unmatched. This CDR3 is built from 15 residues. Germline V gene sequence: CDR1 MDHEN, CDR2 SYDVKM. DNA of the CDR3: TGTGCCAGCAGCGAACTGGACAGGGGCGATCAGCCCCAGCATTTT. It yields the protein CASSELDRGDQPQHF.